This TCR beta chain comes out of a study of shared clonotypes between healthy human individuals. Study context: Those who served as donors were a couple of women and three men between the ages of 18 and 49. CD8 memory received one plate per donor, CD8 naive two, CD4 memory three and CD4 naive three.

Sorted-subset replicate PCRs used about 0.2 ug DNA, some 33,000 T cell genomes. Some clones are missing from TCRdb's copy, which holds only in-frame ones; the method was immunoSEQ multiplex PCR. The sample lists approximately 2,300,000 clones, around 90% seen once, with more than 0.35% in the top ten. This TCR derives from a young man in good health. Some clones in this sample may be carry-over from other donors' samples. Specimen: naive CD4+ T cells from PBMCs. Noted subset: CD45RA+ positively selected.

The CDR3 here is CSAALETQYF. Written as DNA, the CDR3 is TGCAGTGCGGCCTTGGAGACCCAGTACTTC. This sequence joins TRBV20-1 and TRBJ2-5; D is undetermined. Germline assignment: CDR1 DFQATT and CDR2 SNEGSKA (reference sequence). The CDR3 covers 10 residues. Trimming shortened V by 6 bases and J by 5 bases, and 7 bases separated the two germline ends.